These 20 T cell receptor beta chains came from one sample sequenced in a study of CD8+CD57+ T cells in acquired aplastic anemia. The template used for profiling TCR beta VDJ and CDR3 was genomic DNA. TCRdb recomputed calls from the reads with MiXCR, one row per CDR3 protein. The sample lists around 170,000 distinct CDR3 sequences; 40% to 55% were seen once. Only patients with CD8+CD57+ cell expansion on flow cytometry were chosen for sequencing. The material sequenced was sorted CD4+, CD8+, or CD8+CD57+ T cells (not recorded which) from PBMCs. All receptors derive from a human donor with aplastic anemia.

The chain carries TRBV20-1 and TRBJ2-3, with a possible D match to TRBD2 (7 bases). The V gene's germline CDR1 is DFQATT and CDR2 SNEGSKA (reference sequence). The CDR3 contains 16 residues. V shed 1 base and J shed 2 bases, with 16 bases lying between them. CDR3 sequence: CSARAGGGRPTDTQYF. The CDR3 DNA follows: TGCAGTGCTAGAGCGGGGGGCGGAAGACCCACAGATACGCAGTATTTT.

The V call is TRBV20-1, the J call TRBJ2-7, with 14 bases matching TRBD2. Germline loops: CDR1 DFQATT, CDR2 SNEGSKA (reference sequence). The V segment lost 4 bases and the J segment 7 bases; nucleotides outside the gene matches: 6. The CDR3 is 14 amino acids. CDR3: CSAKAGLAGVEQYF. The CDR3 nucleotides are TGCAGTGCTAAAGCGGGACTAGCGGGGGTGGAGCAGTACTTC.

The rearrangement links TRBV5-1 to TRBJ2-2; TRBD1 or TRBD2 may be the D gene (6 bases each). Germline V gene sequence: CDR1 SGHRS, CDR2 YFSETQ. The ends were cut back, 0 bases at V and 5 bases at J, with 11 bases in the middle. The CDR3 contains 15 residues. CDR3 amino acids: CASSLATGRTGELFF. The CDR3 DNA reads TGCGCCAGCAGCTTGGCAACAGGGAGGACCGGGGAGCTGTTTTTT.

CDR3 bases: TGTGCCAGCAGTGATAGGAGTGGGGAAGAGACCCAGTACTTC. Translated, it gives CASSDRSGEETQYF. The genes are TRBV2 and TRBJ2-5, with D unresolved. The CDR3 runs 14 residues. Trimming removed 3 bases at V and 3 bases at J, with 11 bases between. Germline V gives CDR1 SNHLY, CDR2 FYNNEI.

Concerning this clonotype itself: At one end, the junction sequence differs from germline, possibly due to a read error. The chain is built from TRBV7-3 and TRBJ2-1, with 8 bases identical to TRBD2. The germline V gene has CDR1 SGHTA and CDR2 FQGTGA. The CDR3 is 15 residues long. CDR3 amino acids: CVSSLVGTSGNEQFF. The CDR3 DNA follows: TGTGTCAGCAGCTTAGTCGGGACTAGTGGCAATGAGCAGTTCTTC.

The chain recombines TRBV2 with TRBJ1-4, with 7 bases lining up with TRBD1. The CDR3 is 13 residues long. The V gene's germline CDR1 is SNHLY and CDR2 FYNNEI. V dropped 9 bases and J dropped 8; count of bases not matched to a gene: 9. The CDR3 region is CASQTGSQEKLFF. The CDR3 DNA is TGTGCCAGTCAGACAGGGTCTCAGGAAAAACTGTTTTTT.

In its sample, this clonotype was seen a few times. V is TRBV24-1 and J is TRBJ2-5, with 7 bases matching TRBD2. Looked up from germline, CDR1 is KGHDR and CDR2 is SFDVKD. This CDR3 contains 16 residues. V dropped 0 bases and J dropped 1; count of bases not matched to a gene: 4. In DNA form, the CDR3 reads TGTGCCACCAGTGATTTGAGCGGGGACTTCCAAGAGACCCAGTACTTC. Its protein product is CATSDLSGDFQETQYF.

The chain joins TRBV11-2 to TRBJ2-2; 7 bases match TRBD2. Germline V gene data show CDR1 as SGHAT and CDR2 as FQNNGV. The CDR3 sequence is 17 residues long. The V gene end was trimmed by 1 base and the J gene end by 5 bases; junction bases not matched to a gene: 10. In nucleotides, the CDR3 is TGTGCCAGCAGCTTAGTTAGCGGGCCGGGGTGGACCGGGGAGCTGTTTTTT. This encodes CASSLVSGPGWTGELFF.

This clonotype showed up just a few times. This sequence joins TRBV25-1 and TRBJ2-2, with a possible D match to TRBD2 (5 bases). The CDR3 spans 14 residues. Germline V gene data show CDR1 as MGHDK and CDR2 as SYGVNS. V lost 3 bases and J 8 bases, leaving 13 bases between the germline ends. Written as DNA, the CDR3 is TGTGCCAGCAGTGACCCAAACCGGAGGGGGGAGCTGTTTTTT. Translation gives CASSDPNRRGELFF.

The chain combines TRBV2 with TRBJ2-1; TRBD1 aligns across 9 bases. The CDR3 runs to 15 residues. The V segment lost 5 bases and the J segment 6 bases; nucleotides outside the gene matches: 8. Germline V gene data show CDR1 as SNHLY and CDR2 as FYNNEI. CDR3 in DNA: TGTGCCAGCAGTTTTAGGGACAGGGTGACCAATGAGCAGTTCTTC. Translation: CASSFRDRVTNEQFF.

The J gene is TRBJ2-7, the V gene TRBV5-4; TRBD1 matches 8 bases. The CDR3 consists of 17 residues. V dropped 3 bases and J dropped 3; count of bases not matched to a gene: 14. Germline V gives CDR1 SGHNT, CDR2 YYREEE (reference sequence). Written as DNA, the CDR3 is TGTGCCAGCAGCTCGGGTCGACAGGGGATTGTGGACTACGAGCAGTACTTC. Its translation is CASSSGRQGIVDYEQYF.

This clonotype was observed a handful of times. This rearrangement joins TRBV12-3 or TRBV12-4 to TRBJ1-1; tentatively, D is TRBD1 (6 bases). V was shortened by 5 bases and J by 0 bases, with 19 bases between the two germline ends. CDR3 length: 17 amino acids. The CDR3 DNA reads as TGTGCCAGCAGTCCCTGGTGGGGACACGACATGAACACTGAAGCTTTCTTT. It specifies CASSPWWGHDMNTEAFF.

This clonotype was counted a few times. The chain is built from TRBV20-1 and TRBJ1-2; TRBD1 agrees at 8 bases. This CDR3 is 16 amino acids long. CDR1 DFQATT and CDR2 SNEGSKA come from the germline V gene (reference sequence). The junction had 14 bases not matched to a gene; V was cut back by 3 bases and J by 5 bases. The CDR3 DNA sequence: TGCAGTGCTAGGTTATCGTCGCAGGGGGCGAATTATGGCTACACCTTC. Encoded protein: CSARLSSQGANYGYTF.

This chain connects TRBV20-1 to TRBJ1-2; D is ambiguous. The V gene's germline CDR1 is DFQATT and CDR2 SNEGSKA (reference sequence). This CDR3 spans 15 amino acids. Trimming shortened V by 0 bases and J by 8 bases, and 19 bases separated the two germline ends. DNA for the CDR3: TGCAGTGCTAGAGATCAATTTGTAGCAGGAATCGGCTACACCTTC. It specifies CSARDQFVAGIGYTF.

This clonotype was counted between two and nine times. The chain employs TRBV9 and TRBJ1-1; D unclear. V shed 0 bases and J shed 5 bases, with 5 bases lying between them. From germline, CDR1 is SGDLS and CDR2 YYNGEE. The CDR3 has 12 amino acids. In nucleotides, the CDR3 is TGTGCCAGCAGCGTAGGATGGACTGAAGCTTTCTTT. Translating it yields CASSVGWTEAFF.

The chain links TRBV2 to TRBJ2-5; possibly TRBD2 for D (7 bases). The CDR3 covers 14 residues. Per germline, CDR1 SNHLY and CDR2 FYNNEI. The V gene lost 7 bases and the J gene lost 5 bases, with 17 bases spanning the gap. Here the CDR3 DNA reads TGTGCCAGCAACACGGGGGGCGCAGGGGAGACCCAGTACTTC. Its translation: CASNTGGAGETQYF. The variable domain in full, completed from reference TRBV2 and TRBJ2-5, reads EPEVTQTPSHQVTQMGQEVILRCVPISNHLYFYWYRQILGQKVEFLVSFYNNEISEKSEIFDDQFSVERPDGSNFTLKIRSTKLEDSAMYFCASNTGGAGETQYFGPGTRLLVL.

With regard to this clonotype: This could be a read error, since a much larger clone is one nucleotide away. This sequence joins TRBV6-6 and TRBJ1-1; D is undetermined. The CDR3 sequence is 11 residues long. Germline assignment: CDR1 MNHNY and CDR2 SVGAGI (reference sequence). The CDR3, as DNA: TGTGCCAGCAGTTCCGATCAGATTGGTTCCTTT. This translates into CASSSDQIGSF.

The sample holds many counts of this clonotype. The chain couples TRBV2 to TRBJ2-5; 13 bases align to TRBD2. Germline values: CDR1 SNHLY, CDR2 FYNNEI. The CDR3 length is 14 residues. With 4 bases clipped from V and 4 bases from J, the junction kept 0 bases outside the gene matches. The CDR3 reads CASSGLAGGETQYF. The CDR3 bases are TGTGCCAGCAGTGGACTAGCGGGAGGAGAGACCCAGTACTTC. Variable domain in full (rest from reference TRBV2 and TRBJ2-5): EPEVTQTPSHQVTQMGQEVILRCVPISNHLYFYWYRQILGQKVEFLVSFYNNEISEKSEIFDDQFSVERPDGSNFTLKIRSTKLEDSAMYFCASSGLAGGETQYFGPGTRLLVL.

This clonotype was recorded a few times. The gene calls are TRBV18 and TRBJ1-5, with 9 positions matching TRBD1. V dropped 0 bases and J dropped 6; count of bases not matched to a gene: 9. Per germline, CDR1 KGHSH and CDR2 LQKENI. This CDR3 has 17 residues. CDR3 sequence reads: CASSPPTGQGGIQPQHF. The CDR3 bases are TGTGCCAGCTCACCACCGACGGGACAGGGTGGAATTCAGCCCCAGCATTTT.

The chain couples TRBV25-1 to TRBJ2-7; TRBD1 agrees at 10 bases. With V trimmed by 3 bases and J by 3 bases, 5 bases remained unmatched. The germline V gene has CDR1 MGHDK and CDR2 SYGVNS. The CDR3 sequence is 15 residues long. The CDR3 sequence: CASSDSGQGGYEQYF. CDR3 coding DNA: TGTGCCAGCAGTGACTCAGGACAGGGGGGCTACGAGCAGTACTTC.